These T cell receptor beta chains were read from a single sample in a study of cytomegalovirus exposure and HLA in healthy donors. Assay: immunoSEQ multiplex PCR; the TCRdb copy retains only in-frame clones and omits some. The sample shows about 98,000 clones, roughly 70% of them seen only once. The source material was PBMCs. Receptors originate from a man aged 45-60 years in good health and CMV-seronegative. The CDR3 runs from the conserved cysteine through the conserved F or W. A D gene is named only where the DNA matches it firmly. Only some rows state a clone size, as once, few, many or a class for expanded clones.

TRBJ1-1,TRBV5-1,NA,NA,TGCGCCAGCAGCTTGGGCCGGGTGGTTTCGCGAAACACTGAAGCTTTCTTT,CASSLGRVVSRNTEAFF
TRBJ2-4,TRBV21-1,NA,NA,TGTGCCAGCAGCAAACCCGAGACTAGCGGGAGCGGGGGGTACTTC,CASSKPETSGSGGYF
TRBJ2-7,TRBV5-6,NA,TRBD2,TGTGCCAGCAGCTTGGACGGGGGGTTTAACGAGCAGTACTTC,CASSLDGGFNEQYF
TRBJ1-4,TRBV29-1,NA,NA,TGCAGCGGATTCTTTTTATTTGCGACTAATGAAAAACTGTTTTTT,CSGFFLFATNEKLFF
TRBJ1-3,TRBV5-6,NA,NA,TGTGCCAGCAGATTAGGGCGCAGGGGTGGAAACACCATATATTTT,CASRLGRRGGNTIYF
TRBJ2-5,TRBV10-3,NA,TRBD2,TGTGCCATCAGAAGAGGACTAGGTGAGACCCAGTACTTC,CAIRRGLGETQYF
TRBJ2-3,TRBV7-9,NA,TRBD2,TGTGCCAGCAGCTCCCGGACTGGCGGGGGGGCTTTTGTGGTATATACGCAGTATTTT,CASSSRTGGGAFVVYTQYF
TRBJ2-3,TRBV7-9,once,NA,TGTGCCAGCAGCTTTCAGGGTGGGTCAGATACGCAGTATTTT,CASSFQGGSDTQYF
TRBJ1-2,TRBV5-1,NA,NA,TGCGCCAGCAGCTTGGAGCGCACGTACACCTTC,CASSLERTYTF
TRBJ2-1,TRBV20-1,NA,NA,TGCAGTGCCAGGGACATCAATGAGCAGTTCTTC,CSARDINEQFF
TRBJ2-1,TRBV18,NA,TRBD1,TGTGCCAGCCTTAAGACAGGGACCAATGAGCAGTTCTTC,CASLKTGTNEQFF
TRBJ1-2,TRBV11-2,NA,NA,TGTGCCAGCAGCTTAGGGGGAGGGGCACCTGGCTACACCTTC,CASSLGGGAPGYTF
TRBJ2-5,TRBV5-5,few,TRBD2,TGTGCCAGCAGCTCCGGGAGGGGGACTCGGACTCGGGAGACCCAGTACTTC,CASSSGRGTRTRETQYF